This is a list of T cell receptor beta chains from one sample in a study of blood T cell repertoires in COVID-19. Repertoires were generated with immunoSEQ multiplex PCR, while TCRdb's copy carries only in-frame clones and drops some. The sample lists about 230,000 clones, roughly 84% seen once, with around 0.97% in the top ten. The sequenced sample consisted of peripheral blood. All receptors come from a man in his forties with acute or convalescent COVID-19. Each CDR3 is given with its conserved first and last residue. Each record gives: V gene, D gene, J gene, clone size, CDR3 DNA, CDR3 protein. The D gene is left open where the match is weak. The size entry is marked missing in some rows and otherwise reads once, few, many or a size class.

v_call: TRBV4-1; d_call: TRBD1; j_call: TRBJ2-7; clone_size: many; cdr3_nt: TGCGCCAGCGCGCGAGGTGGGACAGGAGCCTACGAGCAGTACTTC; cdr3_aa: CASARGGTGAYEQYF
v_call: TRBV30; d_call: TRBD2; j_call: TRBJ2-3; clone_size: -; cdr3_nt: TGTGCCTGGAGTGTGACTAGCGGGGGCGGTACGCAGTATTTT; cdr3_aa: CAWSVTSGGGTQYF
v_call: TRBV7-2; d_call: -; j_call: TRBJ2-7; clone_size: -; cdr3_nt: TGTGCCAGCAGCTTAGGTGCGGGTCTCTACGAGCAGTACTTC; cdr3_aa: CASSLGAGLYEQYF
v_call: TRBV19; d_call: -; j_call: TRBJ1-1; clone_size: once; cdr3_nt: TGTGCCAGTAGTATAGGAACAGGGCGAGCTTTCTTT; cdr3_aa: CASSIGTGRAFF
v_call: TRBV10-3; d_call: -; j_call: TRBJ1-1; clone_size: -; cdr3_nt: TGTGCCATCAGTGAGCGGAGGGATGGCACTGAAGCTTTCTTT; cdr3_aa: CAISERRDGTEAFF
v_call: TRBV5-1; d_call: -; j_call: TRBJ1-4; clone_size: -; cdr3_nt: TGCGCCAGCAGCGAGGCGGCAGGGACTAATGAAAAACTGTTTTTT; cdr3_aa: CASSEAAGTNEKLFF
v_call: TRBV7-2; d_call: -; j_call: TRBJ2-2; clone_size: -; cdr3_nt: TGTGCCAGCAGCTTAACCCGAGCTTTCACCGGGGAGCTGTTTTTT; cdr3_aa: CASSLTRAFTGELFF
v_call: TRBV10-3; d_call: TRBD1; j_call: TRBJ2-2; clone_size: -; cdr3_nt: TGTGCCATCAGAAACAGGGGGCTGAACACCGGGGAGCTGTTTTTT; cdr3_aa: CAIRNRGLNTGELFF
v_call: TRBV19; d_call: TRBD1; j_call: TRBJ1-4; clone_size: once; cdr3_nt: TGTGCCAGTAGACCCCCGGGACAGGGGACTTCAACTAATGAAAAACTGTTTTTT; cdr3_aa: CASRPPGQGTSTNEKLFF
v_call: TRBV3-1/TRBV3-2; d_call: -; j_call: TRBJ1-2; clone_size: few; cdr3_nt: TGTGCCAGCAGCTCCCCCTCGGTGGGCTACACCTTC; cdr3_aa: CASSSPSVGYTF
v_call: TRBV30; d_call: -; j_call: TRBJ1-4; clone_size: -; cdr3_nt: TGTGCCTGGGATAGCGGTGATAATGAAAAACTGTTTTTT; cdr3_aa: CAWDSGDNEKLFF
v_call: TRBV2; d_call: -; j_call: TRBJ1-1; clone_size: -; cdr3_nt: TGTGCCAGCAAACCGGGGGAGACTGAAGCTTTCTTT; cdr3_aa: CASKPGETEAFF
v_call: TRBV7-8; d_call: -; j_call: TRBJ1-1; clone_size: -; cdr3_nt: TGTGCCAGCAGCTTCGGGGGGAGGCCTGAAGCTTTCTTT; cdr3_aa: CASSFGGRPEAFF
v_call: TRBV18; d_call: TRBD1; j_call: TRBJ1-4; clone_size: -; cdr3_nt: TGTGCCAGCTCACCACGGCAGGGGGCCGCAACTAATGAAAAACTGTTTTTT; cdr3_aa: CASSPRQGAATNEKLFF
v_call: TRBV3-1/TRBV3-2; d_call: TRBD1; j_call: TRBJ1-1; clone_size: -; cdr3_nt: TGTGCCAGCAGCCAAGGAAACAGGGGGAACACTGAAGCTTTCTTT; cdr3_aa: CASSQGNRGNTEAFF
v_call: TRBV12-3/TRBV12-4; d_call: -; j_call: TRBJ1-6; clone_size: -; cdr3_nt: TGTGCCAGCAGTTTCTCCAATTCACCCCTCCACTTT; cdr3_aa: CASSFSNSPLHF
v_call: TRBV4-3; d_call: -; j_call: TRBJ2-7; clone_size: -; cdr3_nt: TGCGCCAGCAGCCAAGATCTGTCCGAGCAGTACTTC; cdr3_aa: CASSQDLSEQYF
v_call: TRBV19; d_call: -; j_call: TRBJ1-5; clone_size: -; cdr3_nt: TGTGCCAGTAGTACCCGCCAACGCGGTAGCAATCAGCCCCAGCATTTT; cdr3_aa: CASSTRQRGSNQPQHF
v_call: TRBV7-2; d_call: TRBD1; j_call: TRBJ1-2; clone_size: -; cdr3_nt: TGTGCCAGCAGCTCACAGACAGGGACCTATGGCTACACCTTC; cdr3_aa: CASSSQTGTYGYTF
v_call: TRBV5-1; d_call: -; j_call: TRBJ1-1; clone_size: -; cdr3_nt: TGCGCCAGCAGCCCGGGACACCCTACTTCTGAAGCTTTCTTT; cdr3_aa: CASSPGHPTSEAFF
v_call: TRBV27; d_call: -; j_call: TRBJ1-2; clone_size: -; cdr3_nt: TGTGCCAGCAGTTTATCAGCAGGGGCTATCTATGGCTACACCTTC; cdr3_aa: CASSLSAGAIYGYTF
v_call: TRBV23-1; d_call: TRBD2; j_call: TRBJ2-3; clone_size: -; cdr3_nt: TGCGCCAGCAGACGAAATCCTACTTGCGGGGGGGCCGCAGATACGCAGTATTTT; cdr3_aa: CASRRNPTCGGAADTQYF
v_call: TRBV10-3; d_call: -; j_call: TRBJ1-4; clone_size: once; cdr3_nt: TGTGCCATCAGTGAGAAGGGACTTGACAAACTGTTTTTT; cdr3_aa: CAISEKGLDKLFF
v_call: TRBV28; d_call: -; j_call: TRBJ2-1; clone_size: -; cdr3_nt: TGTGCCAGCAGTTCCAGGGGCTACAATGAGCAGTTCTTC; cdr3_aa: CASSSRGYNEQFF
v_call: TRBV5-1; d_call: -; j_call: TRBJ2-5; clone_size: -; cdr3_nt: TGCGCCAGCAGCTTGGAGACTAAGGGCGCTAGAGAGACCCAGTACTTC; cdr3_aa: CASSLETKGARETQYF
v_call: TRBV12-5; d_call: -; j_call: TRBJ1-3; clone_size: -; cdr3_nt: TGTGCTAGTGGTTTGGTTACCGTGGGGGGATTCTCTTCTGGAAACACCATATATTTT; cdr3_aa: CASGLVTVGGFSSGNTIYF
v_call: TRBV19; d_call: -; j_call: TRBJ2-5; clone_size: -; cdr3_nt: TGTGCCAGTAGTATTGCCTTCGCCGACAGGAATGCACAAGAGACCCAGTACTTC; cdr3_aa: CASSIAFADRNAQETQYF
v_call: TRBV5-4; d_call: -; j_call: TRBJ1-3; clone_size: -; cdr3_nt: TGTGCCAGCAGCTTGGGCAGTCACTCTGGAAACACCATATATTTT; cdr3_aa: CASSLGSHSGNTIYF
v_call: TRBV6-4; d_call: -; j_call: TRBJ1-2; clone_size: -; cdr3_nt: TGTGCCAGCAGTGAGACGCCTTATCTTCCCCGAGGATACACCTTC; cdr3_aa: CASSETPYLPRGYTF
v_call: TRBV24-1; d_call: -; j_call: TRBJ1-5; clone_size: -; cdr3_nt: TGTGCCACCAGTGGACAGTTCAATCAGCCCCAGCATTTT; cdr3_aa: CATSGQFNQPQHF
v_call: TRBV18; d_call: -; j_call: TRBJ2-1; clone_size: -; cdr3_nt: TGTGCCAGCTCACCGACCCAGGGGAATATCTACAATGAGCAGTTCTTC; cdr3_aa: CASSPTQGNIYNEQFF
v_call: TRBV7-9; d_call: TRBD1; j_call: TRBJ2-7; clone_size: once; cdr3_nt: TGTGCCAGCAGCGACACAGGGGGCCCCTACGAGCAGTACTTC; cdr3_aa: CASSDTGGPYEQYF
v_call: TRBV18; d_call: -; j_call: TRBJ1-1; clone_size: -; cdr3_nt: TGTGCCAGCTCACCAAAAGACAGCTCTGAAGCTTTCTTT; cdr3_aa: CASSPKDSSEAFF
v_call: TRBV11-2; d_call: -; j_call: TRBJ1-2; clone_size: -; cdr3_nt: TGTGCCAGCAGCTTAGATCCAGGCCCTGGGGGCTACACCTTC; cdr3_aa: CASSLDPGPGGYTF
v_call: TRBV7-2; d_call: -; j_call: TRBJ2-7; clone_size: once; cdr3_nt: TGTGCCAGCAGCCTTCGGAGGGCAAGCTCCTACGAGCAGTACTTC; cdr3_aa: CASSLRRASSYEQYF
v_call: TRBV12-3/TRBV12-4; d_call: TRBD1; j_call: TRBJ1-5; clone_size: -; cdr3_nt: TGTGCCAGCATGGGACAGAAAAATCAGCCCCAGCATTTT; cdr3_aa: CASMGQKNQPQHF
v_call: TRBV6-6; d_call: -; j_call: TRBJ1-3; clone_size: -; cdr3_nt: TGTGCCAGCAGTGACAGGGGAAACACCATATATTTT; cdr3_aa: CASSDRGNTIYF
v_call: TRBV4-2; d_call: -; j_call: TRBJ2-1; clone_size: -; cdr3_nt: TGTGCCAGCAGCCAAGATCAAGTGGGCATCCAAGGCAATGAGCAGTTCTTC; cdr3_aa: CASSQDQVGIQGNEQFF
v_call: TRBV2; d_call: -; j_call: TRBJ2-2; clone_size: -; cdr3_nt: TGTGCCAGCAGTGACGATATGGACTACCAGACCTCGACGAACACCGGGGAGCTGTTTTTT; cdr3_aa: CASSDDMDYQTSTNTGELFF
v_call: TRBV29-1; d_call: -; j_call: TRBJ2-3; clone_size: -; cdr3_nt: TGCAGCGTTGAAGAATCTCAGGGTCTTTGCACAGATACGCAGTATTTT; cdr3_aa: CSVEESQGLCTDTQYF
v_call: TRBV11-3; d_call: TRBD1; j_call: TRBJ2-2; clone_size: few; cdr3_nt: TGTGCCAGCAGCTCTTGGACAGGGACGAACACCGGGGAGCTGTTTTTT; cdr3_aa: CASSSWTGTNTGELFF
v_call: TRBV13; d_call: -; j_call: TRBJ2-7; clone_size: -; cdr3_nt: TGTGCCAGCAGCCGTTCCCTCTACGAGCAGTACTTC; cdr3_aa: CASSRSLYEQYF
v_call: TRBV3-1/TRBV3-2; d_call: -; j_call: TRBJ2-6; clone_size: -; cdr3_nt: TGTGCCAGCAGCTTTACAGGCCACTCTGGGGCCAACGTCCTGACTTTC; cdr3_aa: CASSFTGHSGANVLTF
v_call: TRBV27; d_call: -; j_call: TRBJ2-1; clone_size: once; cdr3_nt: TGTGCCAGCAGTTCGTTATCTGAAGGGGGGGATGAGCAGTTCTTC; cdr3_aa: CASSSLSEGGDEQFF
v_call: TRBV28; d_call: -; j_call: TRBJ2-3; clone_size: once; cdr3_nt: TGTGCCAGCAGTTTAGCCCTTGTTGGCAGGCTCACAGATACGCAGTATTTT; cdr3_aa: CASSLALVGRLTDTQYF
v_call: TRBV5-1; d_call: -; j_call: TRBJ1-1; clone_size: -; cdr3_nt: TGCGCCAGCAGCTTCACCACAGGGTATGCGACTTTCTTT; cdr3_aa: CASSFTTGYATFF
v_call: TRBV28; d_call: -; j_call: TRBJ2-1; clone_size: few; cdr3_nt: TGTGCCAGCAGTTTAAGACACTACAATGAGCAGTTCTTC; cdr3_aa: CASSLRHYNEQFF
v_call: TRBV12-5; d_call: TRBD1; j_call: TRBJ2-1; clone_size: -; cdr3_nt: TGTGCTAGTGGTTTGACAGGGGGCTATGAGCAGTTCTTC; cdr3_aa: CASGLTGGYEQFF
v_call: TRBV6-1; d_call: TRBD1; j_call: TRBJ2-7; clone_size: -; cdr3_nt: TGTGCCAGCAGTGACCGTCACAGGGGCAGCTACGAGCAGTACTTC; cdr3_aa: CASSDRHRGSYEQYF
v_call: TRBV9; d_call: TRBD2; j_call: TRBJ2-2; clone_size: -; cdr3_nt: TGTGCCAGCAGCGGGTTAGCGGGGGGGGCACTGACCGGGGAGCTGTTTTTT; cdr3_aa: CASSGLAGGALTGELFF
v_call: TRBV7-3; d_call: -; j_call: TRBJ1-4; clone_size: once; cdr3_nt: TGTGCCAGCAGCTCAAACCGGGGGGAAAAACTGTTTTTT; cdr3_aa: CASSSNRGEKLFF
v_call: TRBV5-1; d_call: TRBD2; j_call: TRBJ2-7; clone_size: -; cdr3_nt: TGCGCCAGCAGCGGGACTAGTGTCGTCAACGAGCAGTACTTC; cdr3_aa: CASSGTSVVNEQYF
v_call: TRBV12-3/TRBV12-4; d_call: -; j_call: TRBJ1-2; clone_size: -; cdr3_nt: TGTGCCAGCAGCCGTTCTAACTATGGCTACACCTTC; cdr3_aa: CASSRSNYGYTF
v_call: TRBV7-2; d_call: -; j_call: TRBJ2-7; clone_size: -; cdr3_nt: TGTGCCAGCAGCTCAGATACCTACGAGCAGTACTTC; cdr3_aa: CASSSDTYEQYF